A single sample is the source of the 22 T cell receptor beta chains below, sequenced in a study of control samples from healthy donors and cancer patients. Generated by immunoSEQ multiplex PCR, the TCRdb table keeps only in-frame clones and is missing some. The profile shows approximately 190,000 clones, over 80% of them singletons. Source material: blood. These receptors all stem from a man aged 30 to 45 in good health.

The V call is TRBV2, the J call TRBJ1-5; TRBD1 aligns across 11 bases. The germline CDR1 and CDR2 sequences are SNHLY and FYNNEI. Losses at the gene ends were 4 bases for V and 1 base for J; bases not matched to a gene: 0. The CDR3 totals 15 residues. The CDR3 protein is CASSGDRGSNQPQHF. The CDR3 region has the DNA TGTGCCAGCAGTGGGGACAGGGGGAGCAATCAGCCCCAGCATTTT.

The chain employs TRBV23-1 and TRBJ2-2; D not resolved. TRBV23-1 is filed as an ORF, its function uncertain. V lost 6 bases and J lost 9, with 14 bases in between. The CDR3 has 13 residues. CDR3 nucleotide sequence: TGCGCCAGCAGGGGTCCGGTCGTAAGGGAGCTGTTTTTT. This translates into CASRGPVVRELFF.

V is TRBV3-1 (or the pseudogene TRBV3-2) and J is TRBJ2-1, with 12 bases lining up with TRBD2. The CDR3 totals 19 residues. J gave up 0 bases and V 2 bases, and 8 bases lay outside the gene matches. Per the germline V gene, CDR1 is LGHDT and CDR2 is YNNKEL (reference sequence). This chain's CDR3 is CASSQPGTSGLSSYNEQFF. In nucleotides, the CDR3 is TGTGCCAGCAGCCAACCCGGGACTAGCGGGTTAAGCTCCTACAATGAGCAGTTCTTC.

The chain links TRBV10-2 to TRBJ2-4; TRBD1 matches at 7 bases. Germline-derived CDR1 and CDR2 are WSHSY and SAAADI. Unmatched junction bases numbered 4, after V lost 7 bases and J lost 7 bases. The CDR3 is made up of 12 amino acids. For the CDR3, the DNA is TGCGCCAGCACTCAGGGGGACAACATTCAGTACTTC. This gives the protein CASTQGDNIQYF.

This chain uses TRBV2 with TRBJ1-5, with unresolved D. V was trimmed by 1 base and J by 3 bases, leaving 10 bases between them. CDR3 length: 15 residues. CDR1 is SNHLY, CDR2 FYNNEI, per germline. This CDR3 is CASSEENSYNQPQHF. The DNA for the CDR3 is TGTGCCAGCAGTGAAGAGAACAGCTACAATCAGCCCCAGCATTTT.

V gene TRBV4-1 combines with J gene TRBJ2-3, with TRBD2 identical over 10 bases. Per the germline V gene, CDR1 is MGHRA and CDR2 is YSYEKL. V lost 3 bases, J lost 0 bases, and 9 bases stayed unmatched. The length of the CDR3 is 18 residues. CDR3 DNA sequence: TGCGCCAGCAGCCAGGCCGTAGCGGGGGGACCTAGCACAGATACGCAGTATTTT. Protein: CASSQAVAGGPSTDTQYF.

This chain joins TRBV19 and TRBJ1-2; D uncertain. CDR1 and CDR2 (germline): LNHDA, SQIVND (reference sequence). This CDR3 is built from 14 residues. Trimming cost V 5 bases and J 3 bases, with 13 bases left between them. CDR3 in amino acids: CASSPADGDYGYTF. CDR3 coding DNA: TGTGCCAGTAGTCCGGCGGACGGAGACTATGGCTACACCTTC.

The chain couples TRBV9 to TRBJ1-2; TRBD1 agrees at 9 bases. CDR3 size: 15 residues. Losses at the gene ends were 3 bases for V and 4 bases for J; bases not matched to a gene: 7. The germline V gene has CDR1 SGDLS and CDR2 YYNGEE. CDR3 sequence (DNA): TGTGCCAGCAGCGCCGACCTGGGACAGGGCTATGGCTACACCTTC. Translation gives CASSADLGQGYGYTF.

This clone was seen just once. The chain combines TRBV3-1 (or the pseudogene TRBV3-2) with TRBJ2-2; TRBD2 matches at 7 bases. Germline trimming cut 4 bases from V and 6 bases from J; bases unmatched to any gene: 5. The CDR3 spans 14 residues. The germline V gene has CDR1 LGHDT and CDR2 YNNKEL (reference sequence). The CDR3 protein is CASSPRGYAGELFF. As DNA, the CDR3 is TGTGCCAGCAGCCCGCGGGGGTATGCCGGGGAGCTGTTTTTT.

J is TRBJ1-2 and V is TRBV19; D is unclear. The length of the CDR3 is 14 residues. CDR1 LNHDA and CDR2 SQIVND come from the germline V gene (reference sequence). The V end lost 10 bases, the J end lost 2 bases, and 17 bases lay between the germline ends. The CDR3: CATQDVGANYGYTF. The CDR3 DNA reads as TGTGCCACCCAGGACGTGGGTGCGAACTATGGCTACACCTTC.

The gene calls are TRBV3-1 (or the pseudogene TRBV3-2) and TRBJ2-1; D remains ambiguous. CDR1 and CDR2 from the germline V gene are LGHDT and YNNKEL (reference sequence). Trimming took 4 bases from V and 6 from J, leaving 16 bases between them. The CDR3 totals 15 residues. The CDR3 DNA reads TGTGCCAGCAGCCGTTTTGCTAGGGTAGTCAATGAGCAGTTCTTC. Its translation is CASSRFARVVNEQFF.

The gene calls are TRBV18 and TRBJ2-1, with D maybe TRBD1 (5 bases). The V end was cut by 10 bases, the J end by 15 bases, with 13 bases between. The CDR3 has 9 residues. Germline-derived CDR1 and CDR2 are KGHSH and LQKENI. DNA for the CDR3: TGTGCCACCAGGGAACCCTTGTTCTTC. Protein sequence: CATREPLFF.

V gene TRBV5-1 combines with J gene TRBJ1-5; possibly TRBD1 for D (6 bases). Looked up from germline, CDR1 is SGHRS and CDR2 is YFSETQ. V lost 4 bases to trimming and J lost 4 bases, with 15 bases between them. The CDR3 runs to 15 residues. The CDR3 DNA reads as TGCGCCAGCAGCCTACAGGGAGGCAAGAATCAGCCCCAGCATTTT. Translation: CASSLQGGKNQPQHF. The full variable domain, completed using reference TRBV5-1 and TRBJ1-5, is KAGVTQTPRYLIKTRGQQVTLSCSPISGHRSVSWYQQTPGQGLQFLFEYFSETQRNKGNFPGRFSGRQFSNSRSEMNVSTLELGDSALYLCASSLQGGKNQPQHFGDGTRLSIL.

The rearrangement links TRBV6-5 to TRBJ1-2; 7 bases are shared with TRBD1. The CDR3 is 14 amino acids. CDR1 MNHEY and CDR2 SVGAGI come from the germline V gene. With V trimmed by 7 bases and J by 0 bases, 5 bases remained unmatched. CDR3 in amino acids: CASTGTAANYGYTF. DNA of the CDR3: TGTGCCAGCACTGGGACAGCAGCTAACTATGGCTACACCTTC.

This sequence joins TRBV7-2 and TRBJ1-5; D perhaps matches TRBD1 (5 bases). This CDR3 has 16 amino acids. The V and J ends lost 2 bases and 0 bases respectively, with 11 bases between them. Germline CDR1 SGHTA, CDR2 FQGNSA. The CDR3 sequence: CASSLNTGNSNQPQHF. The DNA of the CDR3 is TGTGCCAGCAGCTTAAACACAGGCAATAGCAATCAGCCCCAGCATTTT.

V and J are TRBV5-4 and TRBJ1-2; D ambiguous. The CDR3 covers 14 residues. V dropped 4 bases and J dropped 0 bases, with 10 bases sitting between them. The germline V gene encodes CDR1 SGHNT and CDR2 YYREEE (reference sequence). CDR3 coding DNA: TGTGCCAGCAGCCCTGATCGTACTAACTATGGCTACACCTTC. This codes for CASSPDRTNYGYTF.

V usage is TRBV2 and J usage is TRBJ2-2; no definite D call. The CDR3 is made up of 14 amino acids. V was shortened by 5 bases and J by 6 bases, with 13 bases between the two germline ends. Per the germline V gene, CDR1 is SNHLY and CDR2 is FYNNEI. The CDR3 protein is CASSRAGSSGELFF. In nucleotides, the CDR3 is TGTGCCAGCAGTAGGGCCGGGTCGTCCGGGGAGCTGTTTTTT.

The chain employs TRBV6-4 and TRBJ1-1, with D unclear. The CDR3 loop spans 12 amino acids. Germline V gives CDR1 MRHNA, CDR2 SNTAGT. V lost 0 bases and J 11 bases, leaving 10 bases between the germline ends. CDR3 sequence reads: CASSDSGRRAFF. The CDR3 nucleotides read TGTGCCAGCAGTGACTCGGGGAGGAGGGCTTTCTTT.

This clone was counted between two and nine times. The chain employs TRBV19 and TRBJ2-7, with D uncertain. The CDR3 loop spans 15 amino acids. CDR1 and CDR2 from the germline V gene are LNHDA and SQIVND (reference sequence). Deletions cut 1 base from V and 2 bases from J, with 12 bases between. The CDR3 DNA is TGTGCCAGTAGTATAGCGTCGACGCAGACCTACGAGCAGTACTTC. It specifies CASSIASTQTYEQYF. The full variable domain, with the rest looked up from reference TRBV19 and TRBJ2-7, is DGGITQSPKYLFRKEGQNVTLSCEQNLNHDAMYWYRQDPGQGLRLIYYSQIVNDFQKGDIAEGYSVSREKKESFPLTVTSAQKNPTAFYLCASSIASTQTYEQYFGPGTRLTVT.

This clone was detected only a few times. The sample carries other DNA sequences with the same CDR3. V usage is TRBV19 and J usage is TRBJ2-7; no firm D call. V was pared by 3 bases and J by 4 bases, with 7 bases between. The germline gives CDR1 LNHDA, CDR2 SQIVND (reference sequence). The CDR3 runs to 12 residues. DNA for the CDR3: TGTGCCAGTAGTATCCCCGGATACGAGCAGTACTTC. Protein: CASSIPGYEQYF.

The V gene is TRBV6-2 or TRBV6-3, the J gene TRBJ2-1; possibly TRBD2 for D (6 bases). Germline lookup yields CDR1 MNHEY and CDR2 SVGEGT. V dropped 0 bases and J dropped 10 bases, with 16 bases sitting between them. The CDR3 runs 15 residues. CDR3 DNA sequence: TGTGCCAGCAGTTACTCGAAAACCGGGAGTGAAGAGCAGTTCTTC. Encoded protein: CASSYSKTGSEEQFF.

This chain uses TRBV18 with TRBJ2-1, with D maybe TRBD1 (6 bases). The germline CDR1 and CDR2 sequences are KGHSH and LQKENI. The germline V and J ends were trimmed by 3 bases and 6 bases, with 12 bases remaining between them. This CDR3 contains 14 residues. CDR3 protein: CASSPQGPGNEQFF. The CDR3 DNA sequence: TGTGCCAGCTCACCCCAGGGGCCAGGCAATGAGCAGTTCTTC.